This T cell receptor beta chain was sequenced for a study of cytomegalovirus exposure and HLA in healthy donors. In the study overall: A prior study identified roughly 110 million unique TCR beta sequences from roughly 170 million T cells. Study results and limitations: Later on, an analysis showed TCR association rates differing by HLA locus, with DRB1 the most and HLA-C the fewest.

PCR used 60 Vbeta primers and 13 Jbeta primers. Clones were sequenced by immunoSEQ multiplex PCR, and TCRdb holds only the in-frame ones, with some missing. In the table there are 150,000 to 200,000 clones, approximately 77% of which are singletons. Concerning this clone itself: Its antigen is unknown.

From germline, CDR1 is SGHRS and CDR2 YFSETQ. The CDR3 extends over 15 amino acids. Between the trimmed V and J ends, which lost 0 bases and 6 bases, there was a span of 13 bases. Sequencing was done on a sample of PBMCs. This TCR was sampled from a man aged 45-60 years in good health and CMV-seropositive. This sequence joins TRBV5-1 and TRBJ1-5; possible D gene TRBD1, 5 bases. CDR3 region: CASSLEGRVSQPQHF. The CDR3 nucleotides read TGCGCCAGCAGCTTGGAAGGCAGGGTGAGTCAGCCCCAGCATTTT.